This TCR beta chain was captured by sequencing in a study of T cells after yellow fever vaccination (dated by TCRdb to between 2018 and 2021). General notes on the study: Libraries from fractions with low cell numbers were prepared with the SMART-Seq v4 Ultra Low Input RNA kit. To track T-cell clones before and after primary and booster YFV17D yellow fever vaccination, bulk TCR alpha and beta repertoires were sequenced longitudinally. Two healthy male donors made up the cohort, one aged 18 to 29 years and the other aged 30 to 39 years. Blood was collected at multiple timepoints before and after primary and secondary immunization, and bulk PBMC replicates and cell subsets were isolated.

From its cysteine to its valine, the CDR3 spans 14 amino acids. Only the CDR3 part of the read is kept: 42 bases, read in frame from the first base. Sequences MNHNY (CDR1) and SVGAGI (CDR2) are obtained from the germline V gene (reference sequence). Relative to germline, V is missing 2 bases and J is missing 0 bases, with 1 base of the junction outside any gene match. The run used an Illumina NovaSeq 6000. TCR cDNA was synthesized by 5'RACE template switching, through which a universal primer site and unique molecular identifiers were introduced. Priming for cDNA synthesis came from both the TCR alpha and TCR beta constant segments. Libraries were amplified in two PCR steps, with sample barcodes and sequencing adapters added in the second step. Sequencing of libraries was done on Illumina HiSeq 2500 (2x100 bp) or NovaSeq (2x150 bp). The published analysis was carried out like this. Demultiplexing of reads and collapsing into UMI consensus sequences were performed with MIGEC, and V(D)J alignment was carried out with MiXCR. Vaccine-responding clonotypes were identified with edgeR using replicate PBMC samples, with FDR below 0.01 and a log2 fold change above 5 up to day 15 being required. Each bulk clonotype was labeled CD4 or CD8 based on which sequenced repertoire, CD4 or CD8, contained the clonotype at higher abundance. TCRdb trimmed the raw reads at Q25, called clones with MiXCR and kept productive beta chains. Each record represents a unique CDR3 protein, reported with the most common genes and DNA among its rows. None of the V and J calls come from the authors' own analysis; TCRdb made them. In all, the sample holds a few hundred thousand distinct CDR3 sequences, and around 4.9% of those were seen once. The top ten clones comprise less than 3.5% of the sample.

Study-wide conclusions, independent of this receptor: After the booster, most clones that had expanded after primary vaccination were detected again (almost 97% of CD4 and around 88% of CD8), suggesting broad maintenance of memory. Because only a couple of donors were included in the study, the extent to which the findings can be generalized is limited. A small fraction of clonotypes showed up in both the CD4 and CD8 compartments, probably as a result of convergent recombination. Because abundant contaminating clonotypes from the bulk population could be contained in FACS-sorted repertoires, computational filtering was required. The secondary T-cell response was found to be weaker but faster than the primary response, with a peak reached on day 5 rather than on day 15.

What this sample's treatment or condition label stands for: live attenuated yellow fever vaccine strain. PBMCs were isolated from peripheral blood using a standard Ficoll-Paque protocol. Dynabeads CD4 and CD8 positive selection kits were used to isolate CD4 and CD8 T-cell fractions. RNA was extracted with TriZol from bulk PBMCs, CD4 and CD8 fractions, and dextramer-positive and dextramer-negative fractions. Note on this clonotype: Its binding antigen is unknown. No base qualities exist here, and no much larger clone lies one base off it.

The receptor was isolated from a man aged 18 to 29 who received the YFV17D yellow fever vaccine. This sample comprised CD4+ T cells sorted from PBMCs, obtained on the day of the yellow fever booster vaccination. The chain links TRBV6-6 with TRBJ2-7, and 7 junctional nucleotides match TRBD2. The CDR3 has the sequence CASSYGGGSYEQYV. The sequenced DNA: TGTGCCAGCAGTTACGGCGGGGGCTCCTACGAGCAGTACGTC.